The 5 T cell receptor beta chains listed next were all sequenced from one sample in a study of OX40 agonist ivuxolimab in advanced cancers. Sequencing used immunoSEQ multiplex PCR; TCRdb keeps in-frame clones, though not all of them. Among fewer than 25,000 clones listed, approximately 71% were seen once. The source was CD4+ or CD8+ T cells sorted from blood, collected in a trial of the OX40 agonist ivuxolimab. These receptors were taken from an adult with an advanced solid tumor such as melanoma, head and neck, liver or kidney cancer.

V is TRBV6-1 and J is TRBJ2-7; D may be TRBD1 (5 bases). The CDR3 runs 15 residues. The germline CDR1 and CDR2 sequences are MNHNS and SASEGT. V was pared by 1 base and J by 1 base, with 11 bases between. Here the CDR3 reads CASSEGGGASYEQYF. In DNA, the CDR3 is TGTGCCAGCAGTGAAGGGGGTGGGGCATCCTACGAGCAGTACTTC.

This clone was counted once. V usage is TRBV7-3 and J usage is TRBJ2-1; maybe TRBD2 (6 bases). Germline assignment: CDR1 SGHTA and CDR2 FQGTGA. V lost 1 base and J lost 0, with 7 bases in between. There are 15 residues in the CDR3. The CDR3 DNA is TGTGCCAGCAGCTTAATCGGGAGCTCCTACAATGAGCAGTTCTTC. Protein: CASSLIGSSYNEQFF.

The gene calls are TRBV19 and TRBJ2-1, with D perhaps TRBD1 (6 bases). The CDR3 runs to 15 residues. V shed 5 bases and J shed 5 bases, with 16 bases lying between them. Germline-derived CDR1 and CDR2 are LNHDA and SQIVND (reference sequence). The CDR3 sequence: CASSPQGSGNNEQFF. The CDR3 bases are TGTGCCAGTAGTCCGCAGGGGTCAGGGAACAATGAGCAGTTCTTC.

In its sample, this clone was seen once. The chain joins TRBV5-4 to TRBJ1-2; TRBD1 matches at 7 bases. With 0 bases clipped from V and 6 bases from J, the junction kept 8 bases outside the gene matches. The germline V gene has CDR1 SGHNT and CDR2 YYREEE (reference sequence). This CDR3 region has 15 residues. This chain's CDR3 is CASSLGGGGADGYTF. The CDR3 DNA reads TGTGCCAGCAGCTTGGGGGGAGGGGGCGCGGATGGCTACACCTTC. Full variable domain (remainder filled in from reference TRBV5-4 and TRBJ1-2): ETGVTQSPTHLIKTRGQQVTLRCSSQSGHNTVSWYQQALGQGPQFIFQYYREEENGRGNFPPRFSGLQFPNYSSELNVNALELDDSALYLCASSLGGGGADGYTFGSGTRLTVV.

Comment on this clone: Being one base from a much bigger clone, this may be a read error. The rearrangement uses TRBV29-1 and TRBJ2-2, with D possibly called TRBD1 or TRBD2 (5 bases each). Germline assignment: CDR1 SQVTM and CDR2 ANQGSEA. The length of the CDR3 is 15 residues. The CDR3 nucleotides read TGCAACGTTGAAAAATTGGGGACCCCCACCGGGGAGCTGTTTTTT. It codes for CNVEKLGTPTGELFF.